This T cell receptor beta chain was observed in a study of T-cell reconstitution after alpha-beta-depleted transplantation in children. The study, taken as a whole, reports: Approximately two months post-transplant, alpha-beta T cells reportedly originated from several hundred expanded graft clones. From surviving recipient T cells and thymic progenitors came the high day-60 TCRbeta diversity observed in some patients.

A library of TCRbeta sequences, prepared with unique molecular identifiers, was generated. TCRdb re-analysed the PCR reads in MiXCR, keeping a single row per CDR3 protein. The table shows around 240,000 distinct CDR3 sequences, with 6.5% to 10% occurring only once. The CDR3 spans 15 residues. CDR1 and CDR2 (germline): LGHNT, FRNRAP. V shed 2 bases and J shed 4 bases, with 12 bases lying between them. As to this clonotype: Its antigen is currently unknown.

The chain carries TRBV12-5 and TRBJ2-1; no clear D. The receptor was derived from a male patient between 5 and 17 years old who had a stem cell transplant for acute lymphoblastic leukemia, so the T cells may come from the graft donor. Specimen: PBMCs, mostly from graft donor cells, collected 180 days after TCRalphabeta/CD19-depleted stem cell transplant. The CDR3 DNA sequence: TGTGCTAGTGGTTTGTGGACCCAACCTTACAATGAGCAGTTCTTC. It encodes CASGLWTQPYNEQFF.